The 22 T cell receptor beta chains listed next were all sequenced from one sample in a study of blood T cell repertoires in COVID-19. Only in-frame clones appear in the TCRdb table, and some are missing; sequencing was by immunoSEQ multiplex PCR. This table holds 150,000 to 200,000 clones, approximately 86% found once. Input material: peripheral blood. Receptor source: a man in his 60s with acute or convalescent COVID-19.

The chain joins TRBV9 to TRBJ2-5; 12 positions agree with TRBD2. The CDR3 consists of 18 residues. Trimming took 3 bases from V and 2 from J; bases not matched to a gene: 11. Germline V gene data show CDR1 as SGDLS and CDR2 as YYNGEE. CDR3 in DNA: TGTGCCAGCAGCGCAGGACTAGCGGGAACGAACCTACAAGAGACCCAGTACTTC. This translates into CASSAGLAGTNLQETQYF. Variable domain in full (rest from reference TRBV9 and TRBJ2-5): DSGVTQTPKHLITATGQRVTLRCSPRSGDLSVYWYQQSLDQGLQFLIQYYNGEERAKGNILERFSAQQFPDLHSELNLSSLELGDSALYFCASSAGLAGTNLQETQYFGPGTRLLVL.

This chain connects TRBV28 to TRBJ2-1; possible D gene TRBD2, 6 bases. V lost 6 bases to trimming and J lost 14 bases, with 14 bases between them. The CDR3 has 11 residues. Per germline, CDR1 MDHEN and CDR2 SYDVKM. In DNA form, the CDR3 reads TGTGCCAGCAGCTTGGAGGGCGACGAGTTCTTC. It codes for CASSLEGDEFF.

V and J are TRBV24-1 and TRBJ1-2; 7 bases map to TRBD1. V trimming: 7 bases; J trimming: 3 bases; junction bases outside the gene matches: 7. Per the germline V gene, CDR1 is KGHDR and CDR2 is SFDVKD. The CDR3 loop spans 14 amino acids. The CDR3: CATRLKTGDYGYTF. CDR3 nucleotide sequence: TGTGCCACCAGACTAAAAACAGGGGACTATGGCTACACCTTC.

The V gene is TRBV9, the J gene TRBJ2-2; possibly TRBD2 for D (6 bases). This CDR3 is 18 amino acids long. CDR1 is SGDLS and CDR2 is YYNGEE in the germline V gene. The germline V and J ends were trimmed by 0 bases and 3 bases, with 18 bases remaining between them. The CDR3 coding sequence is TGTGCCAGCAGCGTAGCCCTACAGGACTATACCCACACCGGGGAGCTGTTTTTT. The encoded protein is CASSVALQDYTHTGELFF.

The rearrangement links TRBV7-8 to TRBJ1-2; the match to TRBD1 covers 9 bases. Trimming at V came to 3 bases and at J to 8 bases, leaving 7 bases not matched to a gene. The CDR3 consists of 14 residues. Germline CDR1 SGHVS, CDR2 FQNEAQ. In nucleotides, the CDR3 is TGTGCCAGCAGCTTGGGACAGGGACATAGGGGCTACACCTTC. Translating gives CASSLGQGHRGYTF.

The chain recombines TRBV5-1 with TRBJ2-3; TRBD2 aligns across 7 bases. The trim removed 0 bases at V and 0 bases at J, leaving 4 bases unmatched. This CDR3 spans 16 amino acids. The germline gives CDR1 SGHRS, CDR2 YFSETQ. Here the CDR3 reads CASSLESGGSTDTQYF. The CDR3 nucleotides are TGCGCCAGCAGCTTGGAATCCGGGGGGAGCACAGATACGCAGTATTTT. The whole variable domain, remainder taken from reference TRBV5-1 and TRBJ2-3, is KAGVTQTPRYLIKTRGQQVTLSCSPISGHRSVSWYQQTPGQGLQFLFEYFSETQRNKGNFPGRFSGRQFSNSRSEMNVSTLELGDSALYLCASSLESGGSTDTQYFGPGTRLTVL.

The DNA for the CDR3 is TGCGCCAGCAGCTTGGCGGGAGATGGCACTGAAGCTTTCTTT. Amino acid sequence: CASSLAGDGTEAFF. The chain links TRBV5-1 to TRBJ1-1; D is ambiguous. The length of the CDR3 is 14 residues. V shed 0 bases and J shed 4 bases, with 10 bases lying between them. Germline V lookup: CDR1 SGHRS, CDR2 YFSETQ.

V is TRBV9 and J is TRBJ2-2; D gene uncertain. This CDR3 comprises 16 residues. Germline loops: CDR1 SGDLS, CDR2 YYNGEE. V was clipped by 4 bases and J by 0 bases, with 13 bases between them. CDR3 coding DNA: TGTGCCAGCAGCTCTCGCTTGCGGCCGAACACCGGGGAGCTGTTTTTT. As protein: CASSSRLRPNTGELFF.

This clone appeared a single time. The chain has TRBV4-1 and TRBJ1-2, with 8 nucleotides matching TRBD1. The CDR3 covers 17 residues. Trimming removed 2 bases from V and 2 bases from J; junction bases left unmatched: 10. Looked up from germline, CDR1 is MGHRA and CDR2 is YSYEKL. The DNA for the CDR3 is TGCGCCAGCAGCCAACTTATGGACAGGGCGGAAAACTATGGCTACACCTTC. Translation gives CASSQLMDRAENYGYTF.

The sample holds a few counts of this clone. The chain employs TRBV28 and TRBJ1-3; D is uncertain. The germline V and J ends were trimmed by 6 bases and 0 bases, with 12 bases remaining between them. The germline gives CDR1 MDHEN, CDR2 SYDVKM. The CDR3 has 15 residues. CDR3 protein: CASSRRSLSGNTIYF. The CDR3 nucleotides read TGTGCCAGCAGCCGCCGAAGCCTCTCTGGAAACACCATATATTTT.

This clone was seen just once. The chain links TRBV5-1 to TRBJ1-6, with 7 bases aligning to TRBD1. The CDR3 totals 15 residues. V gave up 0 bases and J gave up 8 bases; unmatched junction bases: 5. Germline V gene data show CDR1 as SGHRS and CDR2 as YFSETQ. CDR3 sequence: CASSLAGQGDSPLHF. DNA of the CDR3: TGCGCCAGCAGCTTGGCCGGGCAGGGGGATTCACCCCTCCACTTT.

The chain recombines TRBV2 with TRBJ2-2; TRBD1 is a possible D gene (5 bases). The ends were cut back, 3 bases at V and 3 bases at J, with 11 bases in the middle. The germline V gene encodes CDR1 SNHLY and CDR2 FYNNEI. The CDR3 totals 15 residues. The CDR3 nucleotides read TGTGCCAGCAGTGATTGGCAAGGGGACACCGGGGAGCTGTTTTTT. It encodes CASSDWQGDTGELFF.

This sequence joins TRBV2 and TRBJ2-5, with unresolved D. The CDR3 covers 13 residues. The germline gives CDR1 SNHLY, CDR2 FYNNEI. Here the CDR3 DNA reads TGTGCGGATGGCGTACGCGGTGGGGAGACCCAGTACTTC. This gives the protein CADGVRGGETQYF.

Comments on this clone: Different DNA sequences within this sample yield the same CDR3. The CDR3 coding sequence is TGCGCCAGCAGTTCCGGGACTGAAGCTTTCTTT. Amino acids: CASSSGTEAFF. The J gene is TRBJ1-1, the V gene TRBV10-2; D gene unclear. The CDR3 sequence is 11 residues long. CDR1 WSHSY and CDR2 SAAADI come from the germline V gene. Trimming removed 5 bases at V and 5 bases at J, with 6 bases between.

The rearrangement joins TRBV18 to TRBJ1-5; 7 bases are shared with TRBD1. The ends lost 3 bases at V and 4 bases at J; junction bases unmatched: 9. Germline CDR1 KGHSH, CDR2 LQKENI. The length of the CDR3 is 16 residues. CDR3 nucleotide sequence: TGTGCCAGCTCACCCACAGGGGTAGCAGGGAATCAGCCCCAGCATTTT. Translation gives CASSPTGVAGNQPQHF.

The chain carries TRBV29-1 and TRBJ1-2; D gene uncertain. Germline-derived CDR1 and CDR2 are SQVTM and ANQGSEA. CDR3 size: 14 residues. Trimming removed 4 bases from V and 2 bases from J, with 14 bases in between. CDR3 region: CSVGPGSENYGYTF. CDR3 sequence (DNA): TGCAGCGTTGGTCCGGGGAGCGAAAACTATGGCTACACCTTC.

The chain couples TRBV10-3 to TRBJ2-3, with 10 positions matching TRBD2. V shed 6 bases and J 2 bases; nucleotides not matched to a gene: 8. The CDR3 extends over 16 amino acids. Germline values: CDR1 ENHRY, CDR2 SYGVKD. CDR3 in amino acids: CAISDGLADSTDTQYF. The CDR3, as DNA: TGTGCCATCAGCGACGGACTAGCGGACTCCACAGATACGCAGTATTTT.

On this clone itself: This specimen includes other DNA sequences encoding the same CDR3. The chain carries TRBV30 and TRBJ2-3, with 7 bases aligning to TRBD2. Per the germline V gene, CDR1 is GTSNPN and CDR2 is SVGIG (reference sequence). V shed 3 bases and J 1 base; nucleotides not matched to a gene: 10. The CDR3 spans 16 residues. Here the CDR3 DNA reads TGTGCCTGGAGCGGTCTGGCGGGAGCCCGCACAGATACGCAGTATTTT. This sequence encodes CAWSGLAGARTDTQYF.

V is TRBV9 and J is TRBJ1-4; D possibly corresponds to TRBD1 (5 bases). V was trimmed by 4 bases and J by 0 bases, leaving 16 bases between them. The germline V gene encodes CDR1 SGDLS and CDR2 YYNGEE. The length of the CDR3 is 17 residues. The CDR3 is CASSPRQFFTTNEKLFF. The CDR3 DNA is TGTGCCAGCAGCCCTCGACAGTTTTTCACAACTAATGAAAAACTGTTTTTT.

The chain combines TRBV28 with TRBJ2-1, with D possibly matching TRBD1 (6 bases). The CDR3 is 15 amino acids. The V and J ends lost 2 bases and 3 bases respectively, with 11 bases between them. From germline, CDR1 is MDHEN and CDR2 SYDVKM. The CDR3 nucleotides read TGTGCCAGCAGTTTAGGGGGACACCTCTACAATGAGCAGTTCTTC. Protein sequence: CASSLGGHLYNEQFF.

The rearrangement joins TRBV29-1 to TRBJ2-5; 7 nucleotides match TRBD1. The CDR3 is made up of 12 amino acids. The germline CDR1 and CDR2 sequences are SQVTM and ANQGSEA. The junction had 5 bases not matched to a gene; V was cut back by 5 bases and J by 5 bases. The CDR3 DNA reads as TGCAGCGTTTTTACAGGGGTGGAGACCCAGTACTTC. This codes for CSVFTGVETQYF.

V is TRBV19 and J is TRBJ2-1; tentatively, D is TRBD2 (6 bases). V lost 7 bases and J lost 9, with 19 bases in between. The V gene's germline CDR1 is LNHDA and CDR2 SQIVND (reference sequence). This CDR3 is 14 amino acids long. CDR3 amino acids: CASIPHGGGGEQFF. CDR3 in DNA: TGTGCCAGTATACCACACGGGGGAGGTGGTGAGCAGTTCTTC.